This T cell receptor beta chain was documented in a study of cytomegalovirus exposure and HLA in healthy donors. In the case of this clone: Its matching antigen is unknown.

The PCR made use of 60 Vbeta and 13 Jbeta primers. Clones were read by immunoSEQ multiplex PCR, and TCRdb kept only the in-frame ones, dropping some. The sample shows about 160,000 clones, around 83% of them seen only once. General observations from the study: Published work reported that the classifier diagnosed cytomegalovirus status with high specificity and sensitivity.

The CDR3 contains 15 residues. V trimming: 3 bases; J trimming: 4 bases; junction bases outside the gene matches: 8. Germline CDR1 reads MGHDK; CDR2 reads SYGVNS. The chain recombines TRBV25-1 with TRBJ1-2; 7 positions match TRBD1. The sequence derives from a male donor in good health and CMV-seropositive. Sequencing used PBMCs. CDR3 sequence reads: CASSELRDRSYGYTF. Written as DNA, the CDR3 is TGTGCCAGCAGTGAGCTCCGGGACAGATCCTATGGCTACACCTTC.